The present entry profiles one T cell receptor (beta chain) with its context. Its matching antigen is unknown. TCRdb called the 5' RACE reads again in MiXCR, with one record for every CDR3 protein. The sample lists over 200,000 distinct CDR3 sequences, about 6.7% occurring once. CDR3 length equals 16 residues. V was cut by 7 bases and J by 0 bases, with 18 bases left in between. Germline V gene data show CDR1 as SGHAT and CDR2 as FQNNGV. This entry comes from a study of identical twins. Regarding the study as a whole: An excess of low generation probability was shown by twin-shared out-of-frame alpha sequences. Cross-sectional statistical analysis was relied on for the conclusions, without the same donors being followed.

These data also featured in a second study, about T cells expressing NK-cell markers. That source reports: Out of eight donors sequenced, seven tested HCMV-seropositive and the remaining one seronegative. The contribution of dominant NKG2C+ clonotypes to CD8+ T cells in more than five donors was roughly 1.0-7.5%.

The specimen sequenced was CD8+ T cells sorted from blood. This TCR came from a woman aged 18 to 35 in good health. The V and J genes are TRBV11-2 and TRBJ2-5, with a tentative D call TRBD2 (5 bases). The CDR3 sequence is CASTLGPQADQETQYF. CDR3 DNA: TGTGCCAGCACTCTCGGCCCCCAAGCGGACCAAGAGACCCAGTACTTC.